This T cell receptor (beta chain) is drawn from a study of control samples from healthy donors and cancer patients. Here immunoSEQ multiplex PCR was the method, and the copy in TCRdb shows in-frame clones only, minus some. This sample has tens of thousands of clones, with about nine tenths found just once. The ends were cut back, 7 bases at V and 7 bases at J, with 16 bases in the middle. CDR1 SGHVT and CDR2 SQSDAQ come from the germline V gene. The CDR3 consists of 13 residues. The sequenced sample consisted of blood. The receptor's source is a woman between 65 and 79 years old in good health. The chain is built from TRBV7-4 and TRBJ1-1; no clear D gene. CDR3 amino acids: CASTSKKMGEAFF. For the CDR3, the DNA is TGTGCCAGCACCTCGAAAAAGATGGGTGAAGCTTTCTTT. The variable domain in full, completed from reference TRBV7-4 and TRBJ1-1, reads GAGVSQSPRYKVAKRGRDVALRCDSISGHVTLYWYRQTLGQGSEVLTYSQSDAQRDKSGRPSGRFSAERPERSVSTLKIQRTEQGDSAVYLCASTSKKMGEAFFGQGTRLTVV.